A selection of T cell receptor beta chains follows, all from one sample in a study of cytomegalovirus exposure and HLA in healthy donors. TCRdb's copy holds only in-frame clones and misses some; the assay was immunoSEQ multiplex PCR. The data contain 250,000 to 350,000 clones, 75% to 90% of them singletons. Specimen: PBMCs. The receptor set was obtained from a man in his forties or fifties in good health and CMV-seropositive. The CDR3 runs from the conserved cysteine through the conserved F or W. A D gene is named only where the DNA matches it firmly. Size is omitted from some rows. Given values are once, few, many or a class for expanded clones.

d_call	j_call	v_call	clone_size	cdr3_aa	cdr3_nt
-	TRBJ1-1	TRBV4-3	-	CASSHTRKSETEAFF	TGCGCCAGCAGCCACACAAGGAAAAGCGAGACTGAAGCTTTCTTT
-	TRBJ2-7	TRBV18	-	CASSPQSSYEQYF	TGTGCCAGCTCACCACAGAGCTCCTACGAGCAGTACTTC
-	TRBJ2-1	TRBV5-1	-	CASRMRPGVYNEQFF	TGCGCCAGCAGGATGAGGCCGGGAGTATACAATGAGCAGTTCTTC
-	TRBJ2-7	TRBV5-4	-	CASSLEVAEGIEQYF	TGTGCCAGCAGCTTGGAGGTAGCGGAGGGGATCGAGCAGTACTTC
TRBD2	TRBJ2-1	TRBV15	-	CATSRLDGRAPYNEQFF	TGTGCCACCAGCAGACTAGACGGGAGGGCCCCTTACAATGAGCAGTTCTTC
-	TRBJ1-1	TRBV6-1	-	CASSEARGAVWPEAFF	TGTGCCAGCAGTGAAGCGCGGGGGGCGGTTTGGCCTGAAGCTTTCTTT
-	TRBJ2-6	TRBV6-5	once	CASNVAYGANVLTF	TGTGCCAGCAACGTAGCCTACGGGGCCAACGTCCTGACTTTC
-	TRBJ1-1	TRBV7-2	-	CASSSKSNRAMNTEAFF	TGTGCCAGCAGCTCGAAATCTAACAGGGCGATGAACACTGAAGCTTTCTTT
-	TRBJ2-3	TRBV28	-	CASRRVEGPPDTQYF	TGTGCCAGCAGACGGGTGGAGGGCCCCCCAGATACGCAGTATTTT
-	TRBJ1-2	TRBV7-9	-	CASSSHLREIYGYTF	TGTGCCAGCAGCTCCCATTTGCGCGAAATTTATGGCTACACCTTC
-	TRBJ2-3	TRBV5-1	-	CASSLGGTSTDTQYF	TGCGCCAGCAGCTTGGGGGGGACTAGCACAGATACGCAGTATTTT
-	TRBJ1-4	TRBV18	-	CASSPRTFTGNEKLFF	TGTGCCAGCTCACCACGCACCTTCACGGGTAATGAAAAACTGTTTTTT
TRBD2	TRBJ2-7	TRBV6-1	-	CVSSEVMGLADPLAHEQYF	TGTGTCAGCAGTGAGGTCATGGGACTAGCGGACCCCCTGGCGCACGAGCAGTACTTC
-	TRBJ2-7	TRBV7-7	-	CASSAFLGYEQYF	TGTGCTAGCAGCGCATTCCTAGGATATGAGCAGTACTTC
-	TRBJ1-1	TRBV19	-	CASSIGGVGNTEAFF	TGTGCCAGTAGTATAGGCGGGGTTGGGAACACTGAAGCTTTCTTT
-	TRBJ1-5	TRBV11-2	-	CASSSHSQPQHF	TGTGCCAGCAGCTCACACAGCCAGCCCCAGCATTTT
TRBD1	TRBJ1-2	TRBV7-2	-	CASSLQGAVGYGYTF	TGTGCCAGCAGCTTACAGGGGGCTGTGGGCTATGGCTACACCTTC
-	TRBJ2-7	TRBV27	-	CASSPQGHEQYF	TGTGCCAGCAGTCCACAGGGCCACGAGCAGTACTTC
-	TRBJ1-2	TRBV6-1	-	CASSDNNANYGYTF	TGTGCCAGCAGTGATAACAACGCTAACTATGGCTACACCTTC
-	TRBJ2-5	TRBV5-5	-	CASSLAETGTEETQYF	TGTGCCAGCAGCTTGGCCGAGACAGGTACAGAGGAGACCCAGTACTTC
TRBD2	TRBJ2-7	TRBV4-2	-	CASSPGLATAYEQYF	TGTGCCAGCAGCCCTGGACTAGCGACCGCCTACGAGCAGTACTTC
-	TRBJ2-7	TRBV7-9	-	CASSSTSGVLVYEQYF	TGTGCCAGCAGCTCTACCTCAGGGGTACTAGTCTACGAGCAGTACTTC
TRBD2	TRBJ2-3	TRBV11-1	-	CASSFGLAGTDTQYF	TGTGCCAGCAGCTTCGGACTAGCGGGAACAGATACGCAGTATTTT
-	TRBJ1-1	TRBV10-3	few	CAISGGLATEAFF	TGTGCCATCAGCGGGGGGTTGGCCACTGAAGCTTTCTTT
-	TRBJ1-2	TRBV30	-	CAWSVEEWRYGYTF	TGTGCCTGGAGTGTAGAAGAGTGGAGGTATGGCTACACCTTC
-	TRBJ2-7	TRBV4-1	-	CASSQDVRGSGIEQYF	TGCGCCAGCAGCCAAGATGTACGAGGGAGTGGGATCGAGCAGTACTTC
-	TRBJ1-3	TRBV18	-	CASSSPLGLSGNTIYF	TGTGCCAGCTCATCACCGCTAGGCCTCTCTGGAAACACCATATATTTT
-	TRBJ2-1	TRBV7-2	-	CASSSPPERDEQFF	TGTGCCAGCAGCTCCCCTCCGGAGCGGGATGAGCAGTTCTTC
-	TRBJ1-4	TRBV4-2	-	CASSHLVGREKLFF	TGTGCCAGCAGCCACCTCGTGGGGAGGGAAAAACTGTTTTTT
TRBD1	TRBJ2-3	TRBV19	-	CASTLQGADTQYF	TGTGCCAGTACTCTACAGGGGGCAGATACGCAGTATTTT
-	TRBJ2-7	TRBV11-3	-	CASSSGRGGEQYF	TGTGCCAGCAGCTCCGGGCGGGGTGGCGAGCAGTACTTC
-	TRBJ2-3	TRBV27	-	CASRPLAAGTDTQYF	TGTGCCAGCAGACCACTAGCTGCAGGAACAGATACGCAGTATTTT
TRBD2	TRBJ2-3	TRBV13	-	CASSFRGRADTQYF	TGTGCCAGCAGCTTCCGCGGGAGGGCAGATACGCAGTATTTT
TRBD1	TRBJ2-7	TRBV4-1	few	CASSQGDSRYEQYF	TGCGCCAGCAGCCAGGGGGACAGCCGATACGAGCAGTACTTC
-	TRBJ2-3	TRBV5-1	-	CASSLGPRNTGTDTQYF	TGCGCCAGCAGCTTGGGGCCGCGCAACACAGGCACAGATACGCAGTATTTT
-	TRBJ2-7	TRBV7-9	-	CSSSSGNLLTYEQYF	TGTTCCAGCAGCTCAGGGAACTTACTAACCTACGAGCAGTACTTC
-	TRBJ2-7	TRBV5-4	few	CASSLRDISLF	TGTGCCAGCAGCTTGAGGGACATCTCATTATTC
TRBD2	TRBJ2-3	TRBV11-2	-	CASSFGPAGEQYF	TGTGCCAGCAGCTTTGGACCAGCGGGAGAGCAGTATTTT
TRBD1	TRBJ1-2	TRBV9	-	CASSPSGTGGVYGYTF	TGTGCCAGCAGCCCTTCCGGGACAGGGGGCGTCTATGGCTACACCTTC
TRBD2	TRBJ2-7	TRBV2	-	CASSGTSGRAPQYF	TGTGCCAGCAGTGGGACTAGCGGGAGGGCCCCACAGTACTTC
-	TRBJ1-3	TRBV5-1	-	CASSLDRVGNTIYF	TGCGCCAGCAGCTTGGACAGGGTCGGAAACACCATATATTTT
-	TRBJ1-4	TRBV5-1	-	CASSLAGATNEKLFF	TGCGCCAGCAGCTTGGCCGGAGCAACTAATGAAAAACTGTTTTTT
-	TRBJ1-2	TRBV29-1	-	CSVLLQGGYGYTF	TGCAGCGTTCTACTACAGGGTGGCTATGGCTACACCTTC
TRBD2	TRBJ2-7	TRBV5-1	-	CASSPGLPSYEQYF	TGCGCCAGCAGCCCGGGACTACCCTCCTACGAGCAGTACTTC
TRBD1	TRBJ2-1	TRBV10-1	-	CASSESQGANPSGGSYNEQFF	TGCGCCAGCAGTGAGTCACAGGGGGCGAATCCTAGCGGAGGCTCCTACAATGAGCAGTTCTTC
-	TRBJ1-5	TRBV5-1	-	CASSLGTVSNQPQHF	TGCGCCAGCAGCTTGGGGACAGTTAGCAATCAGCCCCAGCATTTT
TRBD2	TRBJ2-5	TRBV14	-	CASSPIGLVSLETQYF	TGTGCCAGCAGCCCGATTGGACTAGTAAGCTTAGAGACCCAGTACTTC
-	TRBJ2-3	TRBV5-1	-	CASSSGHYTDTQYF	TGCGCCAGCAGCTCGGGACACTACACAGATACGCAGTATTTT
TRBD1	TRBJ2-7	TRBV5-5	-	CASTDSRDRVSYEQYF	TGTGCCAGCACCGATAGCCGGGACAGGGTTTCCTACGAGCAGTACTTC
TRBD2	TRBJ2-2	TRBV2	-	CASTPDPGRGTGELFF	TGTGCCAGCACTCCGGACCCTGGGAGGGGCACCGGGGAGCTGTTTTTT
-	TRBJ2-7	TRBV9	-	CASSVAGTFSVHEQYF	TGTGCCAGCAGCGTAGCAGGGACATTCTCGGTCCACGAGCAGTACTTC
-	TRBJ2-7	TRBV6-5	-	CASRTDSYEQYF	TGTGCCAGCAGGACGGACAGCTACGAGCAGTACTTC
TRBD1	TRBJ1-5	TRBV6-6	few	CASRPGQGNQPQHF	TGTGCCAGCAGACCGGGACAGGGCAATCAGCCCCAGCATTTT
TRBD1	TRBJ1-5	TRBV2	-	CASSSQPGQGSRNQPQHF	TGTGCCAGCAGTTCACAGCCGGGACAGGGGAGTAGAAATCAGCCCCAGCATTTT
-	TRBJ2-7	TRBV7-9	-	CASSLVGQGRTYEQYF	TGTGCCAGCAGCTTAGTCGGGCAGGGTAGAACCTACGAGCAGTACTTC